The clone carrying this TCR beta chain was seen more than once but under ten times. No antigen is known for it. The use of a sample-barcoded 5' primer and a J-beta primer mix characterized a second PCR of roughly 6 to 12 cycles. TCRdb re-called the 5' RACE reads through MiXCR, storing one row per CDR3 protein. The sample lists 650,000 to 700,000 distinct CDR3 sequences, about 32% occurring once. The CDR3 loop spans 12 amino acids. Germline-derived CDR1 and CDR2 are GTSNPN and SVGIG (reference sequence). Trimming stripped 5 bases from V and 1 base from J, with 9 bases between. This entry comes from a study of blood T cells in healthy people across ages. Per-sample yields of isolated PBMCs were at least 6.5 million. The study's findings and limits: Expanded clonotype shifts may have been confounded, as the donors had an unknown CMV status. Older age went with lower TCR beta diversity per million T cells, in a roughly linear way.

J is TRBJ2-7 and V is TRBV30; a possible D gene is TRBD2 (7 bases). The receptor was derived from an elderly woman in good health. The sequenced sample consisted of blood. CDR3 amino acids: CAWEGGSYEQYF. The CDR3, as DNA: TGTGCCTGGGAGGGGGGGTCCTACGAGCAGTACTTC.